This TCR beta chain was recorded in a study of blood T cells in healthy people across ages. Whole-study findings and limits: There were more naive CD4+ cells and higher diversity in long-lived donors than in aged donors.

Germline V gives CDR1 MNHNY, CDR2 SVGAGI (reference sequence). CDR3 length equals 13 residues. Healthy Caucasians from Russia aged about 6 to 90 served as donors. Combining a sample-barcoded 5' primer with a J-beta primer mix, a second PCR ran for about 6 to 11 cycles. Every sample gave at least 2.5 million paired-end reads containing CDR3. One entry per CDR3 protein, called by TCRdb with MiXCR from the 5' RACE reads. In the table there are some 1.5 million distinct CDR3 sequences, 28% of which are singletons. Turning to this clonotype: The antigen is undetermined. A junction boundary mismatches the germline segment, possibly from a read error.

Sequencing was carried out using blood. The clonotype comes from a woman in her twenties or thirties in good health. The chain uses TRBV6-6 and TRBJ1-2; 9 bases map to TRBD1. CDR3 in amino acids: CAGSLGTGNGYTF. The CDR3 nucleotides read TGTGCCGGCAGCCTCGGGACAGGGAATGGCTACACCTTC.